A single sample gave rise to the 21 T cell receptor beta chains below, sequenced in a study of cytomegalovirus exposure and HLA in healthy donors. Both 60 Vbeta primers and 13 Jbeta primers went into the PCR. Method: immunoSEQ multiplex PCR; TCRdb's copy keeps in-frame clones and lacks some. The data show about 130,000 clones, roughly 70% seen once. The sample consisted of PBMCs. All receptors come from a young man in good health and CMV-seronegative.

The CDR3 reads CASSLDRDRVETQYF. Here the CDR3 DNA reads TGTGCCAGCAGCTTAGACCGGGACAGGGTAGAGACCCAGTACTTC. This sequence joins TRBV7-2 and TRBJ2-5; TRBD1 matches at 9 bases. V was pared by 1 base and J by 4 bases, with 4 bases of the junction left unmatched. This CDR3 region has 15 residues. The germline V gene encodes CDR1 SGHTA and CDR2 FQGNSA.

The V and J genes are TRBV11-2 and TRBJ2-4, with D perhaps TRBD2 (6 bases). The V and J ends lost 5 bases and 0 bases respectively, with 14 bases between them. The CDR3 covers 16 residues. The germline CDR1 and CDR2 sequences are SGHAT and FQNNGV. The CDR3 DNA sequence: TGTGCCAGCAGCGCGAATAGCGGATTAGCCAAAAACATTCAGTACTTC. This gives the protein CASSANSGLAKNIQYF. Variable domain in full (rest from reference TRBV11-2 and TRBJ2-4): EAGVAQSPRYKIIEKRQSVAFWCNPISGHATLYWYQQILGQGPKLLIQFQNNGVVDDSQLPKDRFSAERLKGVDSTLKIQPAKLEDSAVYLCASSANSGLAKNIQYFGAGTRLSVL.

The rearrangement uses TRBV7-2 and TRBJ2-3; D perhaps matches TRBD2 (6 bases). V gave up 4 bases and J gave up 6 bases, with 17 bases separating them. Looked up from germline, CDR1 is SGHTA and CDR2 is FQGNSA. There are 15 residues in the CDR3. In DNA, the CDR3 is TGTGCCAGCAGCTACGGGACTTTCCAAGTGGATACGCAGTATTTT. Translated, it gives CASSYGTFQVDTQYF. Full variable domain (rest looked up from reference TRBV7-2 and TRBJ2-3): GAGVSQSPSNKVTEKGKDVELRCDPISGHTALYWYRQSLGQGLEFLIYFQGNSAPDKSGLPSDRFSAERTGGSVSTLTIQRTQQEDSAVYLCASSYGTFQVDTQYFGPGTRLTVL.

This chain links TRBV27 with TRBJ1-1; D uncertain. CDR3 length: 16 residues. The V end lost 7 bases, the J end lost 1 base, and 19 bases lay between the germline ends. Germline CDR1 reads MNHEY; CDR2 reads SMNVEV (reference sequence). The CDR3 spells CASKLGAGPGNTEAFF. Written as DNA, the CDR3 is TGTGCCAGCAAACTGGGAGCAGGCCCGGGGAACACTGAAGCTTTCTTT.

The chain links TRBV6-5 to TRBJ1-5, with 7 bases aligning to TRBD1. The CDR3 sequence is 14 residues long. Germline V gene data show CDR1 as MNHEY and CDR2 as SVGAGI. Germline trimming cut 6 bases from V and 5 bases from J; bases unmatched to any gene: 7. Here the CDR3 DNA reads TGTGCCAGCAGCCGCGGGACAGAACATCAGCCCCAGCATTTT. Translating gives CASSRGTEHQPQHF.

This rearrangement joins TRBV5-1 to TRBJ1-6; tentatively, D is TRBD1 (5 bases). Germline CDR1 reads SGHRS; CDR2 reads YFSETQ. The V gene lost 0 bases and the J gene lost 5 bases, with 12 bases spanning the gap. CDR3 length: 16 amino acids. The CDR3 loop is CASSLVVTGDNSPLHF. CDR3 DNA: TGCGCCAGCAGCTTGGTAGTAACAGGCGATAATTCACCCCTCCACTTT.

To note about this clone: Mismatch with germline at one junction end may stem from a read error. V and J are TRBV7-9 and TRBJ2-1, with a tentative D call TRBD2 (5 bases). The CDR3 runs to 11 residues. The germline V gene has CDR1 SEHNR and CDR2 FQNEAQ (reference sequence). CDR3 nucleotides: TGTTCCAGCAGCCCGGGAACGTGGGATGTCTTC. Its translation is CSSSPGTWDVF. The whole variable domain, remainder taken from reference TRBV7-9 and TRBJ2-1, is DTGVSQNPRHKITKRGQNVTFRCDPISEHNRLYWYRQTLGQGPEFLTYFQNEAQLEKSRLLSDRFSAERPKGSFSTLEIQRTEQGDSAMYLCSSSPGTWDVFGPGTRLTVL.

The CDR3 reads CASSVTGRTEAFF. CDR3 nucleotides: TGTGCCAGCAGCGTTACAGGGAGAACTGAAGCTTTCTTT. The rearrangement joins TRBV6-5 to TRBJ1-1; D may be TRBD1 (6 bases). The CDR3 totals 13 residues. CDR1 is MNHEY and CDR2 is SVGAGI in the germline V gene. V was shortened by 6 bases and J by 5 bases, with 13 bases between the two germline ends.

The chain is built from TRBV19 and TRBJ2-4; D unresolved. Germline V lookup: CDR1 LNHDA, CDR2 SQIVND (reference sequence). CDR3 length equals 13 residues. V shed 6 bases and J shed 6 bases, with 12 bases lying between them. The CDR3 is CASSREEINIQYF. The CDR3 DNA is TGTGCCAGTAGCCGAGAGGAGATAAACATTCAGTACTTC. The full variable domain, completed using reference TRBV19 and TRBJ2-4, is DGGITQSPKYLFRKEGQNVTLSCEQNLNHDAMYWYRQDPGQGLRLIYYSQIVNDFQKGDIAEGYSVSREKKESFPLTVTSAQKNPTAFYLCASSREEINIQYFGAGTRLSVL.

The chain joins TRBV6-1 to TRBJ2-7; 9 bases match TRBD1. Germline CDR1 is MNHNS and CDR2 is SASEGT. The CDR3 runs 15 residues. J lost 6 bases, V lost 5 bases, and 11 bases had no gene match. CDR3 residues: CASSPTAGTGSEQYF. For the CDR3, the DNA is TGTGCCAGCAGTCCGACTGCCGGGACAGGGAGCGAGCAGTACTTC.

This clone showed up just a few times. This rearrangement joins TRBV7-9 to TRBJ2-5, with 8 bases aligning to TRBD2. V shed 2 bases, J shed 4 bases, and the junction held 6 bases outside the gene matches. The CDR3 covers 15 residues. Germline V gene sequence: CDR1 SEHNR, CDR2 FQNEAQ (reference sequence). Here the CDR3 DNA reads TGTGCCAGCAGCTTAAGGACTAGCTGGGCAGAGACCCAGTACTTC. Translation: CASSLRTSWAETQYF.

This clone was seen once. V is TRBV4-1 and J is TRBJ2-3, with 12 bases identical to TRBD2. CDR1 is MGHRA and CDR2 is YSYEKL in the germline V gene. Trimming at V came to 3 bases and at J to 0 bases, leaving 10 bases not matched to a gene. This CDR3 has 19 residues. DNA for the CDR3: TGCGCCAGCAGCCAGAGAACTAGCGGGGGGCCTACTAGCACAGATACGCAGTATTTT. Amino acid sequence: CASSQRTSGGPTSTDTQYF.

In its sample, this clone was seen once. V and J are TRBV7-9 and TRBJ2-1; tentative D call: TRBD2 (6 bases). Germline values: CDR1 SEHNR, CDR2 FQNEAQ (reference sequence). V shed 1 base and J shed 5 bases, with 12 bases lying between them. This CDR3 comprises 15 residues. CDR3 in DNA: TGTGCCAGCAGCTTAGGACTAGGGCGACACAATGAGCAGTTCTTC. It is translated as CASSLGLGRHNEQFF. The whole variable domain, filled in from reference TRBV7-9 and TRBJ2-1, reads DTGVSQNPRHKITKRGQNVTFRCDPISEHNRLYWYRQTLGQGPEFLTYFQNEAQLEKSRLLSDRFSAERPKGSFSTLEIQRTEQGDSAMYLCASSLGLGRHNEQFFGPGTRLTVL.

V and J are TRBV7-9 and TRBJ1-6; D possibly corresponds to TRBD1 (6 bases). Germline lookup yields CDR1 SEHNR and CDR2 FQNEAQ (reference sequence). The V end was cut by 5 bases, the J end by 7 bases, with 9 bases between. CDR3 length: 13 amino acids. The CDR3 DNA follows: TGTGCCAGCAGCCGGACAGCGAATTCACCCCTCCACTTT. Translated: CASSRTANSPLHF.

The J gene is TRBJ1-2, the V gene TRBV5-1; the D is unclear. The CDR3 is made up of 11 amino acids. The germline V gene encodes CDR1 SGHRS and CDR2 YFSETQ. Trimming left V 3 bases short and J 6 bases short, with 6 bases between. The CDR3 reads CASSYRDGYTF. CDR3 bases: TGCGCCAGCAGCTACCGAGATGGCTACACCTTC.

The V gene is TRBV27, the J gene TRBJ1-1; a possible D gene is TRBD1 (6 bases). Trimming stripped 4 bases from V and 4 bases from J, with 13 bases between. The germline gives CDR1 MNHEY, CDR2 SMNVEV (reference sequence). The length of the CDR3 is 14 residues. CDR3 residues: CASSSLQGSTEAFF. For the CDR3, the DNA is TGTGCCAGCAGTTCCCTACAGGGATCCACTGAAGCTTTCTTT.

The rearrangement links TRBV19 to TRBJ1-2; 9 nucleotides agree with TRBD1. This CDR3 is built from 12 residues. Germline CDR1 LNHDA, CDR2 SQIVND (reference sequence). The trim removed 7 bases at V and 8 bases at J, leaving 5 bases unmatched. The CDR3: CASTRTGDGYTF. The CDR3 DNA follows: TGTGCCAGTACCAGGACAGGGGACGGCTACACCTTC.

The V gene is TRBV27, the J gene TRBJ1-5; D is unclear. This CDR3 is 15 amino acids long. V dropped 4 bases and J dropped 8 bases, with 18 bases sitting between them. Germline V CDR1 and CDR2: MNHEY, SMNVEV (reference sequence). Written as DNA, the CDR3 is TGTGCCAGCAGTTCAAGAGGCCGGGGTTGGGAGCCCCAGCATTTT. It encodes CASSSRGRGWEPQHF.

The chain is built from TRBV6-1 and TRBJ2-3; D is perhaps TRBD1 (5 bases). Germline V gene sequence: CDR1 MNHNS, CDR2 SASEGT. The CDR3 loop spans 14 amino acids. V gave up 4 bases and J gave up 2 bases, with 10 bases separating them. The CDR3, as DNA: TGTGCCAGCAGTGGGCCACAGGACACAGATACGCAGTATTTT. Its protein is CASSGPQDTDTQYF.

V gene TRBV4-1 combines with J gene TRBJ1-2, with a tentative D call TRBD1 (5 bases). The CDR3 has 15 amino acids. V lost 0 bases, J lost 8 bases, and 16 bases lay in between. CDR1 and CDR2 from the germline V gene are MGHRA and YSYEKL. The CDR3 sequence is CASSQDPTGTPGYTF. The CDR3 nucleotides read TGCGCCAGCAGCCAAGACCCGACCGGGACTCCGGGCTACACCTTC.

The chain joins TRBV5-1 to TRBJ1-2; D is possibly TRBD1 (6 bases). This CDR3 has 16 residues. The germline V gene has CDR1 SGHRS and CDR2 YFSETQ. V lost 4 bases, J lost 0 bases, and 16 bases lay in between. The CDR3 reads CASSLRDTRSNYGYTF. As DNA, the CDR3 is TGCGCCAGCAGCCTACGGGACACCCGTTCTAACTATGGCTACACCTTC.